The rows below give T cell receptor beta chains drawn from one sample of a study of T-cell memory formation after mild COVID-19. In TCRdb, the 5' RACE reads were re-called with MiXCR into one record per CDR3 protein. This sample has 260,000 or so distinct CDR3 sequences, with roughly a sixth found just once. The sample was PBMCs or a T cell subset sorted from them (not recorded which). The receptor set was obtained from a man aged 18 to 29 who had mild COVID-19 (a few samples of this study predate the infection). Cell type and time point are not known. The CDR3 runs from the conserved cysteine through the conserved F or W. The D gene is left open where the match is weak. Not every row has a clone size; where given, it reads once, few, many or a size class.

v_call	cdr3_length	j_call	d_call	clone_size	cdr3_aa	cdr3_nt
TRBV4-1	17	TRBJ1-6	.	.	CASSQEGGARVGSPLHF	TGCGCCAGCAGCCAAGAGGGCGGGGCCAGGGTCGGATCACCCCTCCACTTT
TRBV2	17	TRBJ2-4	.	few	CASSEAQGPIAKNIQYF	TGTGCCAGCAGTGAAGCTCAGGGGCCTATAGCCAAAAACATTCAGTACTTC
TRBV5-1	13	TRBJ2-5	.	.	CASSPIREETQYF	TGCGCCAGCAGCCCTATCAGGGAAGAGACCCAGTACTTC
TRBV7-3	15	TRBJ1-5	TRBD1	.	CASSPGQGGYQPQHF	TGTGCCAGCAGCCCCGGACAGGGAGGGTACCAGCCCCAGCATTTT
TRBV19	14	TRBJ2-5	TRBD1	.	CASTTTGELETQYF	TGTGCCAGTACTACGACAGGGGAGTTGGAGACCCAGTACTTC
TRBV9	16	TRBJ2-7	.	.	CASSPQPGNTNYEQYF	TGTGCCAGCAGCCCTCAACCGGGGAACACCAACTACGAGCAGTACTTC
TRBV7-2	13	TRBJ2-1	.	few	CASSLLEGGEQFF	TGTGCCAGCAGCTTATTAGAAGGGGGTGAGCAGTTCTTC
TRBV13	19	TRBJ2-3	TRBD1	few	CASSSPGTGVETRTDTQYF	TGTGCCAGCAGCAGTCCCGGGACAGGGGTTGAGACTCGCACAGATACGCAGTATTTT
TRBV7-2	16	TRBJ2-1	TRBD2	.	CASSLGRGGIYNEQFF	TGTGCCAGCAGCTTAGGGCGGGGGGGCATTTACAATGAGCAGTTCTTC
TRBV7-6	14	TRBJ2-5	TRBD2	.	CASSLRETQETQYF	TGTGCCAGCAGCTTGCGGGAGACCCAAGAGACCCAGTACTTC
TRBV20-1	14	TRBJ1-5	.	many	CSARTPSDNQPQHF	TGCAGTGCCAGGACTCCCTCAGACAATCAGCCCCAGCATTTT
TRBV4-1	16	TRBJ2-5	.	.	CASSQDEYSLKETQYF	TGCGCCAGCAGCCAAGACGAATATTCCCTGAAAGAGACCCAGTACTTC
TRBV5-1	16	TRBJ2-3	.	.	CASRPGVAELTDTQYF	TGCGCCAGCCGTCCCGGGGTAGCGGAGCTCACAGATACGCAGTATTTT
TRBV7-2	16	TRBJ2-3	.	.	CASSLYTERGTDTQYF	TGTGCCAGCAGCTTGTATACGGAGCGGGGCACAGATACGCAGTATTTT
TRBV11-2	14	TRBJ1-1	.	.	CASSLQPAAGRAFF	TGTGCCAGCAGCTTACAACCCGCAGCGGGGAGAGCTTTCTTT
TRBV12-3/TRBV12-4	14	TRBJ2-4	.	many	CASLIRGAKNIQYF	TGTGCCAGCTTAATCAGGGGAGCCAAAAACATTCAGTACTTC
TRBV7-3	17	TRBJ2-2	TRBD1	few	CASSLSLRDRNTGELFF	TGTGCCAGCAGCCTATCCCTCCGGGACAGGAACACCGGGGAGCTGTTTTTT
TRBV7-2	15	TRBJ2-3	TRBD2	few	CASSLAGTSGDTQYF	TGTGCCAGCAGCTTAGCCGGGACTAGCGGAGATACGCAGTATTTT
TRBV12-3/TRBV12-4	14	TRBJ2-4	TRBD1	few	CACSGQGALNIQYF	TGTGCCTGCAGTGGACAGGGGGCGCTAAACATTCAGTACTTC
TRBV5-1	14	TRBJ1-2	.	few	CASSLVGADYGYTF	TGCGCCAGCAGCTTGGTAGGGGCGGACTATGGCTACACCTTC
TRBV6-2/TRBV6-3	11	TRBJ2-7	.	.	CAGSRGYEQYF	TGTGCCGGGAGCAGGGGCTACGAGCAGTACTTC
TRBV7-9	13	TRBJ2-4	.	.	CASSSGPENIQYF	TGTGCCAGCAGCTCAGGGCCCGAAAACATTCAGTACTTC
TRBV19	15	TRBJ1-2	TRBD1	few	CASSTAGTAFYGYTF	TGTGCCAGTAGCACCGCCGGGACAGCCTTCTATGGCTACACCTTC
TRBV7-2	15	TRBJ2-5	.	few	CASSLGSSDRETQYF	TGTGCCAGCAGCTTAGGTTCGAGCGACCGGGAGACCCAGTACTTC
TRBV2	13	TRBJ1-1	.	.	CASSEGVNTEAFF	TGTGCCAGCAGTGAAGGCGTGAACACTGAAGCTTTCTTT
TRBV5-5	14	TRBJ2-3	.	.	CASHIFGDSDTQYF	TGTGCCAGCCATATCTTCGGGGATTCAGATACGCAGTATTTT
TRBV29-1	13	TRBJ1-2	.	few	CSVEVDTFRGYTF	TGCAGCGTTGAAGTTGACACTTTCCGTGGCTACACCTTC
TRBV12-3/TRBV12-4	14	TRBJ1-1	TRBD1	few	CASRMGQVNTEAFF	TGTGCCAGCAGGATGGGACAGGTGAACACTGAAGCTTTCTTT
TRBV12-3/TRBV12-4	14	TRBJ2-1	.	few	CASSSGLGYNEQFF	TGTGCCAGCAGTTCAGGTTTGGGCTACAATGAGCAGTTCTTC
TRBV20-1	11	TRBJ2-3	.	few	CSARGSSEQYF	TGCAGTGCTAGGGGGTCTAGCGAGCAGTATTTT
TRBV11-2	12	TRBJ2-3	TRBD2	many	CASRGLVDTQYF	TGTGCCAGCAGGGGACTAGTGGATACGCAGTATTTT
TRBV2	15	TRBJ2-4	.	.	CASSEGGDRASIQYF	TGTGCCAGCAGTGAGGGGGGGGACAGAGCGAGCATTCAGTACTTC
TRBV7-6	16	TRBJ1-3	.	.	CASSLALESSGNTIYF	TGTGCCAGCAGCTTAGCGCTCGAGAGCTCTGGAAACACCATATATTTT
TRBV7-9	11	TRBJ2-1	.	many	CASEIYNEQFF	TGTGCCAGCGAGATCTACAATGAGCAGTTCTTC
TRBV9	15	TRBJ2-1	.	.	CASSVAASEGNEQFF	TGTGCCAGCAGCGTAGCGGCTAGTGAAGGCAATGAGCAGTTCTTC
TRBV7-2	15	TRBJ2-2	TRBD1	few	CASSSRTGNTGELFF	TGTGCCAGCAGCTCCCGGACAGGGAACACCGGGGAGCTGTTTTTT
TRBV6-6	16	TRBJ2-5	TRBD2	few	CASSRLRLAVEETQYF	TGTGCCAGCAGTCGATTAAGACTAGCTGTTGAGGAGACCCAGTACTTC
TRBV7-2	13	TRBJ2-1	TRBD2	.	CASSSGTSPEQFF	TGTGCCAGCAGCTCCGGGACTAGCCCTGAGCAGTTCTTC
TRBV29-1	12	TRBJ1-5	.	few	CSVGTENQPQHF	TGCAGCGTAGGGACGGAGAATCAGCCCCAGCATTTT
TRBV12-3/TRBV12-4	15	TRBJ2-1	TRBD2	few	CASLWRGAGGNEQFF	TGTGCCAGCCTCTGGCGGGGGGCGGGGGGAAATGAGCAGTTCTTC
TRBV7-9	16	TRBJ2-5	.	.	CASRVEQGLGQETQYF	TGTGCCAGCAGAGTCGAGCAGGGGCTGGGGCAAGAGACCCAGTACTTC
TRBV7-2	15	TRBJ2-5	.	many	CASSNNRARGETQYF	TGTGCCAGCAGCAACAACCGGGCCCGGGGGGAGACCCAGTACTTC
TRBV7-2	16	TRBJ2-3	.	many	CASSLAPRRGSDTQYF	TGTGCCAGCAGCTTAGCCCCTCGAAGGGGGTCAGATACGCAGTATTTT
TRBV7-3	13	TRBJ2-1	.	many	CASSFRGANEQFF	TGTGCCAGCAGCTTCAGGGGAGCCAATGAGCAGTTCTTC
TRBV6-5	14	TRBJ1-2	TRBD1	.	CASSYNRGLDGYTF	TGTGCCAGCAGTTACAACAGGGGGCTAGATGGCTACACCTTC
TRBV5-1	11	TRBJ2-2	.	few	CASKLDGELFF	TGCGCCAGCAAGTTAGACGGGGAGCTGTTTTTT
TRBV3-1	11	TRBJ1-4	.	few	CASSQGEKLFF	TGTGCCAGCAGCCAAGGAGAAAAACTGTTTTTT
TRBV6-5	12	TRBJ1-5	.	.	CASRARGGPQHF	TGTGCCAGCAGGGCGAGGGGGGGCCCTCAGCATTTT
TRBV7-8	15	TRBJ2-7	.	.	CASSSRERRLYEQYF	TGTGCCAGCAGCTCCCGAGAGCGCAGGCTCTACGAGCAGTACTTC
TRBV4-3	18	TRBJ2-1	TRBD2	.	CASSQGLAGAPDYNEQFF	TGCGCCAGCAGCCAAGGACTAGCGGGGGCACCGGACTACAATGAGCAGTTCTTC